This T cell receptor (beta chain) was documented in a study of blood T cell repertoires in COVID-19. V lost 3 bases and J lost 13, with 16 bases in between. Germline values: CDR1 LGHDT, CDR2 YNNKEL (reference sequence). The CDR3 length is 13 residues. Clones were read by immunoSEQ multiplex PCR, and TCRdb kept only the in-frame ones, dropping some. The top ten hold 38% of the sample, which has 89,000 or so clones, about 85% seen once. Source material: peripheral blood. This sequence was found in a man older than 75 with acute or convalescent COVID-19. The chain uses TRBV3-1 (or the pseudogene TRBV3-2) and TRBJ2-1; D unresolved. CDR3 sequence (DNA): TGTGCCAGCAGCCACGAAAACCAGGCCGGTCAGTTCTTC. This translates into CASSHENQAGQFF.